The entry below gives a single T cell receptor (beta chain) sequence along with its context. Germline values: CDR1 KGHSH, CDR2 LQKENI. The CDR3 extends over 13 amino acids. Trimming took 3 bases from V and 7 from J, leaving 12 bases between them. The sample is drawn from a study of blood T cell repertoires in COVID-19. Overall study context: Acute and convalescent COVID-19 samples came from the United States, Italy and Spain.

In the authors' workflow: Amplifying reference gene primers gave estimates of nucleated cell counts. Clones were read by immunoSEQ multiplex PCR, and TCRdb kept only the in-frame ones, dropping some. That table is the source of V, J and clone size, and D and trimming were worked out from the DNA. The sample holds 170,000 or so clones, 87% seen once. The chain carries TRBV18 and TRBJ1-2; weak D call: TRBD1 (6 bases). Sequencing used peripheral blood. This clonotype was sampled from a woman aged 18 to 35 who had recovered from COVID-19. The CDR3 sequence: CASSPGHDSGYTF. CDR3 bases: TGTGCCAGCTCACCGGGACATGACTCTGGCTACACCTTC.